The present TCR beta chain was sequenced within a study of blood T cell repertoires in COVID-19. On the study more broadly: From T cells, B-cell-depleted T cells, or PBMCs came the material, which was cDNA or gDNA.

CDR3 size: 16 residues. Germline CDR1 reads MNHEY; CDR2 reads SMNVEV (reference sequence). Trimming stripped 2 bases from V and 0 bases from J, with 11 bases between. Some clones are missing from TCRdb's copy, which holds only in-frame ones; the method was immunoSEQ multiplex PCR. The table has 240,000 or so clones, 75% to 90% seen once; the top ten hold over 0.85%. The rearrangement joins TRBV27 to TRBJ2-1, with unresolved D. Sequencing was carried out using PBMCs or T cells enriched from blood (not recorded which). The origin of this receptor is a man aged 50-59 years who had been exposed to COVID-19. The CDR3 loop is CASSLIPMSSYNEQFF. The CDR3 DNA follows: TGTGCCAGCAGTTTAATCCCGATGAGCTCCTACAATGAGCAGTTCTTC.